This record looks at one T cell receptor (beta chain) sequence and its context. No antigen is known for it. No base quality information exists; no much larger clone differs at one position. The entry originates in a study of response to subunit inactivated influenza vaccine (dated by TCRdb to the late 2010s). Context from the whole study: The study used deep quantitative T cell receptor repertoire profiling to track responses to a trivalent subunit inactivated influenza vaccine. General findings and caveats noted by the study authors: According to the authors, only a limited number of new T cells may be recruited by each seasonal influenza vaccination.

CDR1 MDHEN and CDR2 SYDVKM were looked up in the germline V gene. Relative to germline, V is 2 bases shorter and J is 0 bases shorter, with 13 bases between their ends. The CDR3 spans 17 residues, from the cysteine through the phenylalanine. Only the CDR3 part of the read is kept: 51 bases, read in frame from the first base. The method behind the library was RT-PCR. The sequencing machine was an Illumina HiSeq 2500. TCRdb trimmed public reads at Q25 via fastp, called clones via MiXCR and kept in-frame beta chains. Every CDR3 protein is listed once, alongside the most common genes and DNA of its rows. The sample yields around 520,000 distinct CDR3 sequences; approximately 10% were counted once. The ten biggest clones cover about 10% of the sample.

This sequence was found in a man between 50 and 59 years old who received an inactivated influenza vaccine. Donor details come from another sample of the same person, matched by shared clones. The sequence is built from TRBV28 and TRBJ2-2, and TRBD2 may be the D gene, going by 6 matching bases. The source was PBMCs from blood, collected on the day of vaccination. The CDR3 region reads CASSLPRTGANTGELFF. The DNA sequence is TGTGCCAGCAGTTTACCCCGAACGGGGGCGAACACCGGGGAGCTGTTTTTT.